The 5 T cell receptor beta chains below come from one sample, sequenced in a study of blood T cell repertoires in COVID-19. Clones were read by immunoSEQ multiplex PCR, and TCRdb kept only the in-frame ones, dropping some. The sample has roughly 54,000 clones; more than 70% are singletons. Material: peripheral blood. Source of these receptors: a woman in her fifties or sixties with acute or convalescent COVID-19.

This chain connects TRBV24-1 to TRBJ2-3; TRBD2 matches at 10 bases. The CDR3 has 15 amino acids. After removal of 5 bases from V and 4 bases from J, the junction contained 5 bases not matched to a gene. Germline CDR1 and CDR2: KGHDR and SFDVKD. The CDR3 loop reads CATSVPSGRADTQYF. CDR3 bases: TGTGCCACCAGTGTACCCAGCGGGAGGGCAGATACGCAGTATTTT.

The rearrangement joins TRBV6-1 to TRBJ2-7; the D gene is possibly TRBD1 (6 bases). Trimming took off 2 bases at V and 1 base at J, with 12 bases between the two ends. Germline CDR1 and CDR2: MNHNS and SASEGT. The CDR3 extends over 15 amino acids. CDR3 amino acids: CASSESDSGSYEQYF. DNA of the CDR3: TGTGCCAGCAGTGAATCGGACAGTGGATCCTACGAGCAGTACTTC.

This chain connects TRBV19 to TRBJ1-2; 7 nucleotides agree with TRBD1. This CDR3 contains 14 residues. Per germline, CDR1 LNHDA and CDR2 SQIVND (reference sequence). V was clipped by 3 bases and J by 7 bases; unmatched bases: 8. DNA for the CDR3: TGTGCCAGTAGTATTATTGGACAGGTCTCTGGCTACACCTTC. It yields the protein CASSIIGQVSGYTF.

This rearrangement joins TRBV7-8 to TRBJ1-6; weak D call: TRBD1 (5 bases). V shed 4 bases and J shed 3 bases, with 10 bases lying between them. This CDR3 has 15 amino acids. The germline V gene has CDR1 SGHVS and CDR2 FQNEAQ. CDR3 DNA: TGTGCCAGCAGCTCCCAGGGCGTCTATAATTCACCCCTCCACTTT. It specifies CASSSQGVYNSPLHF.

The genes are TRBV19 and TRBJ2-4; TRBD2 agrees at 9 bases. V dropped 5 bases and J dropped 3; count of bases not matched to a gene: 8. The CDR3 extends over 16 amino acids. Germline V CDR1 and CDR2: LNHDA, SQIVND (reference sequence). The DNA for the CDR3 is TGTGCCAGTAGTCGCGTAGCGGGAGCTGTCAAAAACATTCAGTACTTC. It encodes CASSRVAGAVKNIQYF.